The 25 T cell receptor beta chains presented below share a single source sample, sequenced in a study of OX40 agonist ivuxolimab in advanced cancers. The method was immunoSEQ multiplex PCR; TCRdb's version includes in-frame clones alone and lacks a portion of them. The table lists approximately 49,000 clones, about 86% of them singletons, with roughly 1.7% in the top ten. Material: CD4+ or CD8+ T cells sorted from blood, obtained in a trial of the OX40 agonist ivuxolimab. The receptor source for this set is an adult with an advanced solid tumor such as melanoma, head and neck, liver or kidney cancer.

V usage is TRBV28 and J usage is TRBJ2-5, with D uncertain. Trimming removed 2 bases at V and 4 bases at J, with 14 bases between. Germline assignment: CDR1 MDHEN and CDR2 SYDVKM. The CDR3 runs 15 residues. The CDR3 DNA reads TGTGCCAGCAGTTTAGATGCTCGGTTCGGAGAGACCCAGTACTTC. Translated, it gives CASSLDARFGETQYF.

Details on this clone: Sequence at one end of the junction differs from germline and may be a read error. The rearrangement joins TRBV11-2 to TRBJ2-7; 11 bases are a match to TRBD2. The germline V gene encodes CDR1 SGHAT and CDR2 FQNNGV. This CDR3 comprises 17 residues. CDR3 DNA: TGTGCCAGCAGCGGGCGGACTAGCGGGCCGGGGTCCTACGAGCTGTACTTC. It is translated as CASSGRTSGPGSYELYF.

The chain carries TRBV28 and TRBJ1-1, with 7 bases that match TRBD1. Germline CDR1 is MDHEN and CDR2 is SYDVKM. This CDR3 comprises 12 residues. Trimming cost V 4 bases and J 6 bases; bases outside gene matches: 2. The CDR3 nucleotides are TGTGCCAGCAGTTACACAGGGGCTGAAGCTTTCTTT. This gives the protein CASSYTGAEAFF.

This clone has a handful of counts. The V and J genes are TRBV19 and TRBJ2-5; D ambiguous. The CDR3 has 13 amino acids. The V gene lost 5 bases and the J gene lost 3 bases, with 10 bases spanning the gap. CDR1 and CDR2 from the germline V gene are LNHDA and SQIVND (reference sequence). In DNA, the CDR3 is TGTGCCAGTAGTGTCAACAGCGAAGAGACCCAGTACTTC. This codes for CASSVNSEETQYF.

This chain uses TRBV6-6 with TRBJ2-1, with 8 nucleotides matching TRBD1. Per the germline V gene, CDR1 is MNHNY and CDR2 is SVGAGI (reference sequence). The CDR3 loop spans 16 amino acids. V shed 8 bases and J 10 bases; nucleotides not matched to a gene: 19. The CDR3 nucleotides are TGTGCCAGCTCAAAAGCCCGCGGGCAGGGGGCCGGAGAGCAGTTCTTC. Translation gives CASSKARGQGAGEQFF.

CDR3 protein: CASSSPRRSGGWQYF. CDR3 nucleotide sequence: TGTGCCAGCAGTTCACCACGTCGTTCCGGGGGGTGGCAGTATTTT. The chain employs TRBV28 and TRBJ2-3, with 7 bases lining up with TRBD2. J was trimmed by 11 bases and V by 4 bases; bases with no gene match: 15. The CDR3 is made up of 15 amino acids. CDR1 is MDHEN, CDR2 SYDVKM, per germline. The complete variable domain, with remaining parts taken from reference TRBV28 and TRBJ2-3, reads DVKVTQSSRYLVKRTGEKVFLECVQDMDHENMFWYRQDPGLGLRLIYFSYDVKMKEKGDIPEGYSVSREKKERFSLILESASTNQTSMYLCASSSPRRSGGWQYFGPGTRLTVL.

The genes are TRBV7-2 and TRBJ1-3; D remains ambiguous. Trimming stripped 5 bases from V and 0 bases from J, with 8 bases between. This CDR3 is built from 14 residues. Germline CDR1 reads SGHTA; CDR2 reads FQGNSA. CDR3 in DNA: TGTGCCAGCAGCCAAGAGATCTCTGGAAACACCATATATTTT. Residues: CASSQEISGNTIYF.

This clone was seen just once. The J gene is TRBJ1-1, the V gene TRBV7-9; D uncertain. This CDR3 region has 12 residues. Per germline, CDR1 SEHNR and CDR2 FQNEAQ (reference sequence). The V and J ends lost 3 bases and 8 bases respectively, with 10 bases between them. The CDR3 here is CASSFAVSEAFF. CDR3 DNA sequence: TGTGCCAGCAGCTTTGCCGTCAGCGAAGCTTTCTTT.

The CDR3 DNA sequence: TGTGCCAGCAGTTCCCCTGAAAAACTGTTTTTT. Protein: CASSSPEKLFF. The chain joins TRBV28 to TRBJ1-4; D gene unclear. Trimming removed 4 bases at V and 7 bases at J, with 4 bases between. CDR3 length equals 11 residues. In germline, CDR1 is MDHEN, CDR2 SYDVKM.

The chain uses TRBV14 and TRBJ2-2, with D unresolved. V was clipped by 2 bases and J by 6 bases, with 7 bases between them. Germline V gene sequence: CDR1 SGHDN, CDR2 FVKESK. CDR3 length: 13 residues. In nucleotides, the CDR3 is TGTGCCAGCAGCCAATGGCAAGCCGGGGAGCTGTTTTTT. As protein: CASSQWQAGELFF.

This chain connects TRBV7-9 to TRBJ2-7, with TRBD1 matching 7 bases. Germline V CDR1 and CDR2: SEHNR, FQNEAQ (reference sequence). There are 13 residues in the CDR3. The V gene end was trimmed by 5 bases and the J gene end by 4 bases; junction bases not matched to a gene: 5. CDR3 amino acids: CASSLGDRYEQYF. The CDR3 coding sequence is TGTGCCAGCAGCCTAGGGGACAGATACGAGCAGTACTTC.

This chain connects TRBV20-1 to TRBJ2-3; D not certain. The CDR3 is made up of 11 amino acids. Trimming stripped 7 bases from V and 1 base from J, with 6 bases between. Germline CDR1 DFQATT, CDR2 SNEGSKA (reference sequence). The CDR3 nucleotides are TGCAGTGATAAGGGCACAGATACGCAGTATTTT. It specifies CSDKGTDTQYF.

The CDR3 DNA follows: TGCGCCAGCAGCCATCGGACTTCCTACGAGCAGTACTTC. This encodes CASSHRTSYEQYF. The rearrangement links TRBV4-3 to TRBJ2-7; TRBD2 might be the D (5 bases). CDR1 LGHNA and CDR2 YSLEER come from the germline V gene. V dropped 3 bases and J dropped 1 base, with 7 bases sitting between them. The CDR3 is 13 amino acids.

For the CDR3, the DNA is TGTGCCAGTTCTACAGGGTATAATTCACCCCTCCACTTT. It is translated as CASSTGYNSPLHF. This rearrangement joins TRBV9 to TRBJ1-6, with a possible D match to TRBD1 (6 bases). The CDR3 runs 13 residues. Germline CDR1 and CDR2: SGDLS and YYNGEE. V lost 8 bases and J 4 bases, leaving 10 bases between the germline ends.

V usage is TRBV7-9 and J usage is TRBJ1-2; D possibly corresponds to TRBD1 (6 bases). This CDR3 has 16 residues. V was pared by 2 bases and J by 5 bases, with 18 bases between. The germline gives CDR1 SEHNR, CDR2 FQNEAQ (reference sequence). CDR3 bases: TGTGCCAGCAGCTTACTAAAGACAGGCGATCTATATGGCTACACCTTC. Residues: CASSLLKTGDLYGYTF.

As DNA, the CDR3 is TGTGCCAGCAGCCAAGGGAATCCTACGGACACTGAAGCTTTCTTT. Translated, it gives CASSQGNPTDTEAFF. This chain links TRBV4-2 with TRBJ1-1; unclear D gene. Germline-derived CDR1 and CDR2 are LGHNA and YNFKEQ. V was cut by 1 base and J by 3 bases, with 12 bases left in between. CDR3 length: 15 amino acids.

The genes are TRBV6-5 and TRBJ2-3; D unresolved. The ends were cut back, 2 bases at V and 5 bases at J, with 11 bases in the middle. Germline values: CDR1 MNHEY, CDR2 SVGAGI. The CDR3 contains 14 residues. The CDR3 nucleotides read TGTGCCAGCAGTTACACTCACGTACGAGATACGCAGTATTTT. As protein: CASSYTHVRDTQYF.

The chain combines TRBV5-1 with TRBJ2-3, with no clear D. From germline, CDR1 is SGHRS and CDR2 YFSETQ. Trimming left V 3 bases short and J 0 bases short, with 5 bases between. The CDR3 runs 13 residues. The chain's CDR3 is CASSSASTDTQYF. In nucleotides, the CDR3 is TGCGCCAGCAGCTCCGCTAGCACAGATACGCAGTATTTT.

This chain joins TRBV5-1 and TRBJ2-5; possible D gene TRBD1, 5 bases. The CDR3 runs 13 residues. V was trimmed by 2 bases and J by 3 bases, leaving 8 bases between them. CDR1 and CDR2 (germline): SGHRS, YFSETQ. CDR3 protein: CASSLTGKETQYF. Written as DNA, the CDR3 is TGCGCCAGCAGCTTAACAGGAAAAGAGACCCAGTACTTC. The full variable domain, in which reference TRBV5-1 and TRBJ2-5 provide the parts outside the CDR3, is KAGVTQTPRYLIKTRGQQVTLSCSPISGHRSVSWYQQTPGQGLQFLFEYFSETQRNKGNFPGRFSGRQFSNSRSEMNVSTLELGDSALYLCASSLTGKETQYFGPGTRLLVL.

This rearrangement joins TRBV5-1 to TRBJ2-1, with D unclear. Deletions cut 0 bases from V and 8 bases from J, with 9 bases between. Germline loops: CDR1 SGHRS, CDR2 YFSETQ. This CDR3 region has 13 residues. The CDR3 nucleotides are TGCGCCAGCAGCTTGGCCCTGGCCGATGAGCAGTTCTTC. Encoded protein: CASSLALADEQFF.

CDR3 sequence (DNA): TGCGCCAGCAGCACCACAGGGTCAGAGACCCAGTACTTC. Protein: CASSTTGSETQYF. The genes are TRBV5-1 and TRBJ2-5; maybe TRBD1 (6 bases). The CDR3 spans 13 residues. V dropped 4 bases and J dropped 4 bases, with 11 bases sitting between them. Germline assignment: CDR1 SGHRS and CDR2 YFSETQ.

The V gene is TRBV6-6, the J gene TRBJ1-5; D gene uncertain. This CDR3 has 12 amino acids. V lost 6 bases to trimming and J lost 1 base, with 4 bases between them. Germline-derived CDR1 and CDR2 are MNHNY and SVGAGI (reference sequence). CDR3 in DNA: TGTGCCAGCAGAGAGAGCAATCAGCCCCAGCATTTT. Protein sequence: CASRESNQPQHF.

The DNA of the CDR3 is TGCGCCAGCAGTGAAGGGCCCCAGGGGGACACTGAAGCTTTCTTT. Amino acids: CASSEGPQGDTEAFF. The chain recombines TRBV10-2 with TRBJ1-1, with TRBD1 matching over 7 bases. Trimming removed 3 bases from V and 3 bases from J; junction bases left unmatched: 7. CDR3 length: 15 residues. CDR1 WSHSY and CDR2 SAAADI come from the germline V gene.

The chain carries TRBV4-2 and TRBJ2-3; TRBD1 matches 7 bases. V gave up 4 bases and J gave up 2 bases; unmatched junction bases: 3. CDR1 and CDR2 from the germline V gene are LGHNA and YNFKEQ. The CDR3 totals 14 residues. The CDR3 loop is CASSLDRVTDTQYF. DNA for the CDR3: TGTGCCAGCAGCCTCGACAGGGTCACAGATACGCAGTATTTT.

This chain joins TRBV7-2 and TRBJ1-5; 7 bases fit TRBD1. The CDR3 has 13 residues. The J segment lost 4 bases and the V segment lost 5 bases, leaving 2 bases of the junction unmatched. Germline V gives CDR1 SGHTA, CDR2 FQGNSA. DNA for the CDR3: TGTGCCAGCAGCCCGGACAGGAATCAGCCCCAGCATTTT. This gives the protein CASSPDRNQPQHF.